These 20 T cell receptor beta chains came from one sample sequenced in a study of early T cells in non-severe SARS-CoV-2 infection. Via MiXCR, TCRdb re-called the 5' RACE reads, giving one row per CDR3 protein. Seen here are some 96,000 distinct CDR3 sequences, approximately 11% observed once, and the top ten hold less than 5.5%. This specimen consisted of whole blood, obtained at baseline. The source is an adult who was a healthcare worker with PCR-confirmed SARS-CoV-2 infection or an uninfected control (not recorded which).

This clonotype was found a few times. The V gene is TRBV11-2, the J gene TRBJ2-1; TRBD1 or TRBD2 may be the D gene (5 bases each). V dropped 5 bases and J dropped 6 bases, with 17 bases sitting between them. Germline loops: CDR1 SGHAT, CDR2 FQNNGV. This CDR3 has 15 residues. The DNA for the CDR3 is TGTGCCAGCAGCCCGGGGACCAGACAGTTCAATGAGCAGTTCTTC. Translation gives CASSPGTRQFNEQFF. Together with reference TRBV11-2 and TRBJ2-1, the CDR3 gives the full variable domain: EAGVAQSPRYKIIEKRQSVAFWCNPISGHATLYWYQQILGQGPKLLIQFQNNGVVDDSQLPKDRFSAERLKGVDSTLKIQPAKLEDSAVYLCASSPGTRQFNEQFFGPGTRLTVL.

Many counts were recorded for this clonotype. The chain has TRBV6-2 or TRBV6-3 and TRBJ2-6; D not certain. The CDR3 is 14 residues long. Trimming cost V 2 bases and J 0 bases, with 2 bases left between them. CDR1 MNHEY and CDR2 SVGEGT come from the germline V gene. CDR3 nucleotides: TGTGCCAGCAGTTACAACTCTGGGGCCAACGTCCTGACTTTC. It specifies CASSYNSGANVLTF.

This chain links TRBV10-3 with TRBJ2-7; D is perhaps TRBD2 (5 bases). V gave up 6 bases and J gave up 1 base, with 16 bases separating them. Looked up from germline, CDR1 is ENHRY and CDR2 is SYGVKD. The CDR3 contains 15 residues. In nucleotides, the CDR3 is TGTGCCATCAGGGGAGACCTGACGAGGTCCTACGAGCAGTACTTC. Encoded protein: CAIRGDLTRSYEQYF.

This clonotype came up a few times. The CDR3 reads CASSQAREGVIFDEQFF. In nucleotides, the CDR3 is TGTGCCAGCAGCCAGGCCCGCGAGGGGGTGATTTTCGATGAGCAGTTCTTC. The chain combines TRBV4-2 with TRBJ2-1, with a weak D call TRBD1 (6 bases). CDR3 size: 17 residues. Between the trimmed V and J ends, which lost 3 bases and 8 bases, there was a span of 23 bases. Germline V gene lookup returns CDR1 LGHNA and CDR2 YNFKEQ.

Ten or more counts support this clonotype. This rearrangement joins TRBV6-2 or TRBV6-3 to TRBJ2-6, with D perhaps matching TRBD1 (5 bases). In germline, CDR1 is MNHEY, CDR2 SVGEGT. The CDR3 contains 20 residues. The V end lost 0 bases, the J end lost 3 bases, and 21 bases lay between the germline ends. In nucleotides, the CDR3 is TGTGCCAGCAGTTACTCGAGAGAGGTAAAAGGGGCGCGTGGGGCCAACGTCCTGACTTTC. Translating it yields CASSYSREVKGARGANVLTF.

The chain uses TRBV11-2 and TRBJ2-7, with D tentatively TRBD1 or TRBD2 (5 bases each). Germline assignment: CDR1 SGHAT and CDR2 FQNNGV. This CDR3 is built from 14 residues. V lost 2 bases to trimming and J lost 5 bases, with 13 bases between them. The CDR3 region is CASSLPKGTHEQYF. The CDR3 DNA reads TGTGCCAGCAGCTTACCTAAGGGGACCCACGAGCAGTACTTC.

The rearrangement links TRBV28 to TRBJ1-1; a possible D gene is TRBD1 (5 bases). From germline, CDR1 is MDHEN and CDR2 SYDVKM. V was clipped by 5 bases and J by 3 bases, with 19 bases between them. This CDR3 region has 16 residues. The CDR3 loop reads CASSPRSGGMYTEAFF. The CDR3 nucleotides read TGTGCCAGCAGTCCCCGATCGGGGGGTATGTACACTGAAGCTTTCTTT. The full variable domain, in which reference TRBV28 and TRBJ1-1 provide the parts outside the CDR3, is DVKVTQSSRYLVKRTGEKVFLECVQDMDHENMFWYRQDPGLGLRLIYFSYDVKMKEKGDIPEGYSVSREKKERFSLILESASTNQTSMYLCASSPRSGGMYTEAFFGQGTRLTVV.

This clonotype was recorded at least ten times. The CDR3 spells CSATGRERQPQHF. Here the CDR3 DNA reads TGCAGTGCCACTGGACGGGAGAGACAGCCCCAGCATTTT. This rearrangement joins TRBV20-1 to TRBJ1-5; D remains ambiguous. Germline V gives CDR1 DFQATT, CDR2 SNEGSKA (reference sequence). V was cut by 6 bases and J by 7 bases, with 16 bases left in between. There are 13 residues in the CDR3.

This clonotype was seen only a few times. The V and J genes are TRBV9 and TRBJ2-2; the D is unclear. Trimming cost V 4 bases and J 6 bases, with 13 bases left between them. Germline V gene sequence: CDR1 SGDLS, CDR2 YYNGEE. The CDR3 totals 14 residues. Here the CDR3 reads CASSPRFEAGELFF. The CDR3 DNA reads TGTGCCAGCAGCCCACGTTTTGAGGCCGGGGAGCTGTTTTTT.

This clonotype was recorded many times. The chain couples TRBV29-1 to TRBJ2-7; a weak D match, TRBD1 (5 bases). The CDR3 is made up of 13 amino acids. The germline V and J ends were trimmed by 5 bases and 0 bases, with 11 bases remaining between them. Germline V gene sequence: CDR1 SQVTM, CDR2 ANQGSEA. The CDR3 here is CSVKNRNSYEQYF. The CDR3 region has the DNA TGCAGCGTTAAGAACAGGAACTCCTACGAGCAGTACTTC.

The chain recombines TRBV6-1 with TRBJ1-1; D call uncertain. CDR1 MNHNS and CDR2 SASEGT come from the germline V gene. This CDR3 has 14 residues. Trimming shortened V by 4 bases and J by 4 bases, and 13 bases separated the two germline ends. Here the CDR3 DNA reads TGTGCCAGCAGTGCGGTTCTCAGGAGCACTGAAGCTTTCTTT. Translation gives CASSAVLRSTEAFF.

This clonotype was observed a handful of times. The CDR3 is CASSPTTDTQYF. The CDR3 region has the DNA TGTGCCAGCAGTCCAACCACAGATACGCAGTATTTT. V is TRBV27 and J is TRBJ2-3, with D unclear. CDR1 is MNHEY and CDR2 is SMNVEV in the germline V gene (reference sequence). Trimming took 5 bases from V and 2 from J, leaving 5 bases between them. The CDR3 is made up of 12 amino acids.

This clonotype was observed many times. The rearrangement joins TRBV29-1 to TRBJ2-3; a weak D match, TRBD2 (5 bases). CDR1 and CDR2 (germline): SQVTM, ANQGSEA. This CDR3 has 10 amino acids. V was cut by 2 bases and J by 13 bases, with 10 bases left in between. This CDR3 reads CSVEMGSEYF. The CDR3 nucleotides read TGCAGCGTTGAAATGGGGAGTGAGTATTTT.

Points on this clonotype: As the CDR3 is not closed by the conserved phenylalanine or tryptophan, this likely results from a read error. This CDR3 is CASSPAGGQETQYS. Written as DNA, the CDR3 is TGTGCCAGCAGCCCAGCGGGAGGCCAAGAGACCCAGTACTCC. The chain employs TRBV11-2 and TRBJ2-5; the match to TRBD2 covers 9 bases. Germline assignment: CDR1 SGHAT and CDR2 FQNNGV. V gave up 5 bases and J gave up 1 base; unmatched junction bases: 2. This CDR3 is built from 14 residues.

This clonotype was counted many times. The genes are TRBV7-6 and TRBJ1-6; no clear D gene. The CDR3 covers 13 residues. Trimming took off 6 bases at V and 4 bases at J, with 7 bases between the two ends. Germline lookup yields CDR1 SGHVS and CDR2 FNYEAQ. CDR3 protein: CASRGPYNSPLHF. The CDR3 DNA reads TGTGCCAGCAGAGGGCCTTATAATTCACCCCTCCACTTT.

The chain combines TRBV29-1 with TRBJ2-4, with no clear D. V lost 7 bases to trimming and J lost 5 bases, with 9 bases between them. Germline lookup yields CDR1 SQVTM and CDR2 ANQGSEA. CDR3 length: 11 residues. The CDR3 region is CSAWEENIQYF. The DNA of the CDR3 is TGCAGCGCCTGGGAAGAAAACATTCAGTACTTC. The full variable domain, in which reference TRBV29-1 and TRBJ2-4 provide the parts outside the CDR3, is SAVISQKPSRDICQRGTSLTIQCQVDSQVTMMFWYRQQPGQSLTLIATANQGSEATYESGFVIDKFPISRPNLTFSTLTVSNMSPEDSSIYLCSAWEENIQYFGAGTRLSVL.

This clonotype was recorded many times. The CDR3 bases are TGTGCCAGCAGTTCGGGACAGGGATCAGCAGAGACCCAGTACTTC. Its protein is CASSSGQGSAETQYF. The chain employs TRBV27 and TRBJ2-5, with 9 bases identical to TRBD1. Germline V CDR1 and CDR2: MNHEY, SMNVEV (reference sequence). With 4 bases clipped from V and 4 bases from J, the junction kept 7 bases outside the gene matches. This CDR3 is built from 15 residues.

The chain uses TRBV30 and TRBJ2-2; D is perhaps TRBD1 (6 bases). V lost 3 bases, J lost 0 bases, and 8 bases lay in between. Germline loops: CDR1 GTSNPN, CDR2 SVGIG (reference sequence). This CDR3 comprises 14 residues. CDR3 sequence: CAWRRQANTGELFF. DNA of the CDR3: TGTGCCTGGAGACGACAGGCGAACACCGGGGAGCTGTTTTTT. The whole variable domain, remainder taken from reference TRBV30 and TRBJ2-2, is SQTIHQWPATLVQPVGSPLSLECTVEGTSNPNLYWYRQAAGRGLQLLFYSVGIGQISSEVPQNLSASRPQDRQFILSSKKLLLSDSGFYLCAWRRQANTGELFFGEGSRLTVL.

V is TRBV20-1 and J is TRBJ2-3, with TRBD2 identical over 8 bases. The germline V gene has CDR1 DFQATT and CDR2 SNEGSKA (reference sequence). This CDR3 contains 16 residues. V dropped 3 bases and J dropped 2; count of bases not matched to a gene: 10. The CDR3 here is CSARGVSGDHTDTQYF. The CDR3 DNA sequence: TGCAGTGCTAGGGGGGTTAGCGGGGACCACACAGATACGCAGTATTTT.

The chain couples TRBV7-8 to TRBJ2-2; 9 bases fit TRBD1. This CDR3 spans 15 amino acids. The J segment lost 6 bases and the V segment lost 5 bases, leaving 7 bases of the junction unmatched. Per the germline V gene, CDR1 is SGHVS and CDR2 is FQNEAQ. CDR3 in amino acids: CASSPPRDRAGELFF. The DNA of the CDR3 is TGTGCCAGCAGCCCTCCGCGGGACAGGGCCGGGGAGCTGTTTTTT.